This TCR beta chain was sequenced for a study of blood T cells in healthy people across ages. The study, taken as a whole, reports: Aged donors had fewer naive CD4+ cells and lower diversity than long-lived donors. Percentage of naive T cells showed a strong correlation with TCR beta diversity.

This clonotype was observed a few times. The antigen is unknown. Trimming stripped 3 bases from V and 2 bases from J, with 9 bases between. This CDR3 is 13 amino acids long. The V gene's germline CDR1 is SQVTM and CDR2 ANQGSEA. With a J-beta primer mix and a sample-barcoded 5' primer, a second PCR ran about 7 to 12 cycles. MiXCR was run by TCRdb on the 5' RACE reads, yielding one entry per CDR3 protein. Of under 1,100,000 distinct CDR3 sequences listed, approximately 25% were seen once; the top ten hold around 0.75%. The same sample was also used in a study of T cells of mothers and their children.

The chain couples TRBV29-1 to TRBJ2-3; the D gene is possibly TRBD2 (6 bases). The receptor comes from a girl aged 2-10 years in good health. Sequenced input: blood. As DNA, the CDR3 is TGCAGCGTTGATGCGGGGCACACAGATACGCAGTATTTT. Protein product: CSVDAGHTDTQYF.